The rows below give T cell receptor beta chains drawn from one sample of a study of metastatic and nonmetastatic thyroid tumors. TCRdb recomputed clones from the PCR reads via MiXCR. The sample consists of roughly 42,000 clones, 15% to 20% of them appearing once. Material: tumor tissue. These receptors were collected from a female donor with papillary thyroid cancer or a benign thyroid nodule (not recorded which). Some clones in this sample may be carry-over from other donors' samples. The CDR3 runs from the conserved cysteine through the conserved F or W. Fields, in order: J gene, D gene, V gene, clone size, CDR3 DNA, CDR3 protein. The D gene is left open where the match is weak. Only some rows state a clone size, as once, few, many or a class for expanded clones.

J gene: TRBJ1-1; D gene: NA; V gene: TRBV5-1; clone size: NA; CDR3 DNA: TGCGCCAGCAGCTGGGACATAGTGGTGGATACTGAAGCTTTCTTT; CDR3 protein: CASSWDIVVDTEAFF
J gene: TRBJ2-1; D gene: NA; V gene: TRBV2; clone size: few; CDR3 DNA: TGTGCCAGCAGCCACGGTACTATCGGGAGTCTTGAGCAGTTCTTC; CDR3 protein: CASSHGTIGSLEQFF
J gene: TRBJ1-4; D gene: NA; V gene: TRBV10-2; clone size: many; CDR3 DNA: TGCGCCAGCAGTGAGCGAAGGCACCCAAATGAAAAACTGTTTTTT; CDR3 protein: CASSERRHPNEKLFF
J gene: TRBJ1-1; D gene: NA; V gene: TRBV5-1; clone size: NA; CDR3 DNA: TGCGCCAGCAGATACACCTCGGGAGGAATACTTTTGAACACTGAAGCTTTCTTT; CDR3 protein: CASRYTSGGILLNTEAFF
J gene: TRBJ1-5; D gene: NA; V gene: TRBV6-2/TRBV6-3; clone size: few; CDR3 DNA: TGTGCCAGCATCAAGGGGGGCTTCTTACAGCCCCAGCATTTT; CDR3 protein: CASIKGGFLQPQHF
J gene: TRBJ2-5; D gene: NA; V gene: TRBV4-2; clone size: many; CDR3 DNA: TGTGCCAGCAGCCCCTGGTCGGGGGAGACCCAGTACTTC; CDR3 protein: CASSPWSGETQYF
J gene: TRBJ1-2; D gene: NA; V gene: TRBV6-1; clone size: many; CDR3 DNA: TGTGCCAGCACCCCGCGGGGGGAGAGCTATGGCTACACCTTC; CDR3 protein: CASTPRGESYGYTF
J gene: TRBJ1-3; D gene: NA; V gene: TRBV6-1; clone size: many; CDR3 DNA: TGTGCCAGCAGTGAATGGTCTCCTCAAGGAAACACCATATATTTT; CDR3 protein: CASSEWSPQGNTIYF
J gene: TRBJ1-6; D gene: NA; V gene: TRBV7-3; clone size: many; CDR3 DNA: TGTGCCAGCAGCTTAGCCGGACATTCACCCCTCCACTTT; CDR3 protein: CASSLAGHSPLHF
J gene: TRBJ2-7; D gene: TRBD1; V gene: TRBV20-1; clone size: once; CDR3 DNA: TGCAGTCAAGACAGGGGGGTGGCAGAGCAGTACTTC; CDR3 protein: CSQDRGVAEQYF
J gene: TRBJ1-5; D gene: NA; V gene: TRBV6-1; clone size: NA; CDR3 DNA: TGTGCCAGCCATGGGGGGGAGCATAATCAGCCCCAGCATTTT; CDR3 protein: CASHGGEHNQPQHF
J gene: TRBJ1-1; D gene: TRBD1; V gene: TRBV4-1; clone size: NA; CDR3 DNA: TGCGCCAGCAGCCAAGAGGCCCATACGGGACAGGGGGCTCCCGAAGCTTTCTTT; CDR3 protein: CASSQEAHTGQGAPEAFF
J gene: TRBJ1-1; D gene: NA; V gene: TRBV7-6; clone size: few; CDR3 DNA: TGTGCCAGCAGCTTAGGCGGGGGTATGAGGTACACTGAAGCTTTCTTT; CDR3 protein: CASSLGGGMRYTEAFF
J gene: TRBJ2-3; D gene: TRBD2; V gene: TRBV5-4; clone size: many; CDR3 DNA: TGTGCCAGCAGCTTGGATTCCGGGACTAGCGGGGCGACAGATACGCAGTATTTT; CDR3 protein: CASSLDSGTSGATDTQYF
J gene: TRBJ2-2; D gene: TRBD1; V gene: TRBV2; clone size: many; CDR3 DNA: TGTGCCAGCAGTGACGAGGGGGCGGCCACCGGGGAGCTGTTTTTT; CDR3 protein: CASSDEGAATGELFF
J gene: TRBJ1-1; D gene: NA; V gene: TRBV11-2; clone size: many; CDR3 DNA: TGTGCCAGCAGCTTAGATCGAAGGAGCGAAGCTTTCTTT; CDR3 protein: CASSLDRRSEAFF
J gene: TRBJ1-4; D gene: NA; V gene: TRBV28; clone size: few; CDR3 DNA: TGTGCCAGCAACCCGACGGGGACGTCTAATGAAAAACTGCTTTTT; CDR3 protein: CASNPTGTSNEKLLF
J gene: TRBJ2-7; D gene: TRBD1; V gene: TRBV7-6; clone size: once; CDR3 DNA: TGTGTCAGCAGCTTATTGACAGGGGTGGGCGACGAGCAGTACTTC; CDR3 protein: CVSSLLTGVGDEQYF
J gene: TRBJ2-7; D gene: NA; V gene: TRBV5-4; clone size: NA; CDR3 DNA: TGTGCCAGCAGCTTGGACGACTTGTCCTACGAGCAGTACTTC; CDR3 protein: CASSLDDLSYEQYF
J gene: TRBJ2-1; D gene: TRBD2; V gene: TRBV29-1; clone size: many; CDR3 DNA: TGCAGCGTTTGGACTAGCGGCCTTTTCTATGAGCAGTTCTTC; CDR3 protein: CSVWTSGLFYEQFF
J gene: TRBJ2-7; D gene: NA; V gene: TRBV6-1; clone size: NA; CDR3 DNA: TGTGCCAGCAGTGAAGCGGTGGCAGGGGGGATCTACGAGCAGTACTTC; CDR3 protein: CASSEAVAGGIYEQYF
J gene: TRBJ1-4; D gene: TRBD1; V gene: TRBV4-1; clone size: many; CDR3 DNA: TGCGCCAGCAGCCAAGAAGACAGGGTTGCTGAAAAACTGTTTTTT; CDR3 protein: CASSQEDRVAEKLFF
J gene: TRBJ2-7; D gene: NA; V gene: TRBV5-5; clone size: many; CDR3 DNA: TGTGCCAGCTGCGACCGGGACCGGGGACCCTACGAGCAGTACTTC; CDR3 protein: CASCDRDRGPYEQYF
J gene: TRBJ1-1; D gene: NA; V gene: TRBV18; clone size: many; CDR3 DNA: TGTGCCAGCTCACCACCGGTGGTTGGACAGAACACTGAAGCTTTCTTT; CDR3 protein: CASSPPVVGQNTEAFF
J gene: TRBJ1-3; D gene: NA; V gene: TRBV7-9; clone size: many; CDR3 DNA: TGTGCCAGCAGCTTTCACTTAAACTCTGGAAACACCATATATTTT; CDR3 protein: CASSFHLNSGNTIYF
J gene: TRBJ1-5; D gene: TRBD1; V gene: TRBV20-1; clone size: many; CDR3 DNA: TGCAGTGTCGGACAGGGGAGCAATCAGCCCCAGCATTTT; CDR3 protein: CSVGQGSNQPQHF
J gene: TRBJ1-2; D gene: NA; V gene: TRBV6-1; clone size: NA; CDR3 DNA: TGTGCCAACCGGGGCCTGTCGTATGGATACACCTTC; CDR3 protein: CANRGLSYGYTF
J gene: TRBJ2-1; D gene: TRBD2; V gene: TRBV20-1; clone size: NA; CDR3 DNA: TGCAGTGCAAAGATCCTTAGCGGGGTCTACAATGAGCAGTTCTTC; CDR3 protein: CSAKILSGVYNEQFF
J gene: TRBJ1-4; D gene: NA; V gene: TRBV7-9; clone size: many; CDR3 DNA: TGTGCCAGCAGCTTAACGAGGTGGTCTAATGAAAAACTGTTTTTT; CDR3 protein: CASSLTRWSNEKLFF
J gene: TRBJ2-1; D gene: NA; V gene: TRBV7-8; clone size: NA; CDR3 DNA: TGTGCCAGCAGCGAACTAGCTCGCAATGAGCAGTTCTTC; CDR3 protein: CASSELARNEQFF
J gene: TRBJ2-5; D gene: NA; V gene: TRBV6-2/TRBV6-3; clone size: few; CDR3 DNA: TGTGCCAGCAGTTACTACGGTGTAGGGGGAGAGGAGAACCAGTACTTC; CDR3 protein: CASSYYGVGGEENQYF
J gene: TRBJ2-1; D gene: TRBD2; V gene: TRBV6-6; clone size: many; CDR3 DNA: TGTGCCAGCAGTTCGGTAATGAGTCGGGGTAGCGGGAGGTTCTACAATGAGCAGTTCTTC; CDR3 protein: CASSSVMSRGSGRFYNEQFF
J gene: TRBJ2-2; D gene: NA; V gene: TRBV7-2; clone size: many; CDR3 DNA: TGTGCCAGCAGCTTAGCTGGCTTCTCAACCGAGCTGTTTTTT; CDR3 protein: CASSLAGFSTELFF
J gene: TRBJ1-3; D gene: NA; V gene: TRBV18; clone size: many; CDR3 DNA: TGTGCCAGCTCACCGATACCCATGGCCCGGTCGCCGGGAAACACCATATATTTT; CDR3 protein: CASSPIPMARSPGNTIYF
J gene: TRBJ2-1; D gene: TRBD1; V gene: TRBV11-1; clone size: NA; CDR3 DNA: TGTGCCAGCAGCTTACCGCGGACAGGGGGGTACAATGAGCAGTTCTTC; CDR3 protein: CASSLPRTGGYNEQFF
J gene: TRBJ1-1; D gene: NA; V gene: TRBV6-2/TRBV6-3; clone size: many; CDR3 DNA: TGTGCCAGCAGTTACCCGGGTTACTTGGTAGGAGGGAACACTGAAGCTTTCTTT; CDR3 protein: CASSYPGYLVGGNTEAFF
J gene: TRBJ1-3; D gene: TRBD1; V gene: TRBV28; clone size: medium-sized; CDR3 DNA: TGTGCCAGCACCGCGACAGGGGTCAACACCATATATTTT; CDR3 protein: CASTATGVNTIYF
J gene: TRBJ2-2; D gene: NA; V gene: TRBV6-1; clone size: NA; CDR3 DNA: TGTGCCAGCAGAAACAGGGACGTCACCGGGGAGCTTTTTTTT; CDR3 protein: CASRNRDVTGELFF
J gene: TRBJ1-1; D gene: NA; V gene: TRBV14; clone size: NA; CDR3 DNA: TGTGCCAGCAGCCGACAGGCGAACACTGAAGCTTTCTTT; CDR3 protein: CASSRQANTEAFF
J gene: TRBJ1-1; D gene: NA; V gene: TRBV6-1; clone size: many; CDR3 DNA: TGTGCCACCCTAGGGATAAGGAATGAAGCTTTCTTT; CDR3 protein: CATLGIRNEAFF
J gene: TRBJ2-7; D gene: TRBD2; V gene: TRBV4-1; clone size: many; CDR3 DNA: TGCGCCAGCAGCTCCCTGGCGGGGGTGGTCTACGAGCAGTACTTC; CDR3 protein: CASSSLAGVVYEQYF
J gene: TRBJ1-6; D gene: NA; V gene: TRBV6-1; clone size: many; CDR3 DNA: TGTGCCAGCAGTGAAGCGGGGGCGTGGAATTCACCCCTCCACTTT; CDR3 protein: CASSEAGAWNSPLHF
J gene: TRBJ2-3; D gene: TRBD2; V gene: TRBV6-2/TRBV6-3; clone size: many; CDR3 DNA: TGTGCCAGTAGGAGAGCGGGGGGCGGGGATACGCAGTATTTT; CDR3 protein: CASRRAGGGDTQYF
J gene: TRBJ1-2; D gene: NA; V gene: TRBV12-3/TRBV12-4; clone size: few; CDR3 DNA: TGTGCCATCACCGAACTGGACGTAAACTATGGCTACACCTTC; CDR3 protein: CAITELDVNYGYTF
J gene: TRBJ2-2; D gene: TRBD1; V gene: TRBV5-1; clone size: many; CDR3 DNA: TGCGCCAGCAGCCGATCCGGGACAGGCCATAACACCGGGGAGCTGTTTTTT; CDR3 protein: CASSRSGTGHNTGELFF
J gene: TRBJ2-2; D gene: TRBD1; V gene: TRBV10-3; clone size: many; CDR3 DNA: TGTGCCATCAGAGGGACAGGGGATGGGTTCGCCGGGGAGCTGTTTTTT; CDR3 protein: CAIRGTGDGFAGELFF
J gene: TRBJ2-7; D gene: NA; V gene: TRBV6-1; clone size: many; CDR3 DNA: TGTGCCAGCAGTGACAGGGCTCGCGAGCAGTACTTC; CDR3 protein: CASSDRAREQYF
J gene: TRBJ1-4; D gene: NA; V gene: TRBV3-1; clone size: many; CDR3 DNA: TGTGCCAGCAGCCAAGGGACAAATAATGAAAAACTGTTTTTT; CDR3 protein: CASSQGTNNEKLFF
J gene: TRBJ2-1; D gene: TRBD2; V gene: TRBV10-2; clone size: many; CDR3 DNA: TGCGCCAGCAGTGAGTCGATGACCCCTAATAGCGGGAGACGTGATGAGCAGTTCTTC; CDR3 protein: CASSESMTPNSGRRDEQFF
J gene: TRBJ2-7; D gene: TRBD2; V gene: TRBV4-2; clone size: many; CDR3 DNA: TGTGCCAGCAGCCGACATATGGGGACTAGCGGGAGGGCATGGCCCTACGAGCAGTACTTC; CDR3 protein: CASSRHMGTSGRAWPYEQYF
J gene: TRBJ2-1; D gene: NA; V gene: TRBV4-1; clone size: few; CDR3 DNA: TGCGCCAGCAGCCTAGAACCGGGGGTGAGATACTACAATGAGCAGTTCTTC; CDR3 protein: CASSLEPGVRYYNEQFF